The TCR beta chain under discussion was sequenced for a study of blood T cell repertoires in COVID-19. Study-wide context: Sources were T cells, B-cell-depleted T cells, or PBMCs; the material itself was cDNA or gDNA.

Across about two dozen US areas, participants ranged in age from about 18 to 90 years. Each participant's cohort was designated according to participant-reported clinical history. Either two negative PCRs, clearance, or symptom resolution qualified Cohort 3 donors as recovered. V gave up 5 bases and J gave up 8 bases, with 15 bases separating them. Germline CDR1 and CDR2: PRHDT and FYEKMQ (reference sequence). This CDR3 has 13 residues. Generated by immunoSEQ multiplex PCR, the TCRdb table keeps only in-frame clones and is missing some. The sample lists some 350,000 clones, about 90% occurring once. The chain is built from TRBV13 and TRBJ1-2; D not resolved. The sequence was collected from a woman between 25 and 40 years old who had recovered from COVID-19. The sequenced sample was PBMCs or T cells enriched from blood (not recorded which). CDR3 nucleotides: TGTGCCAGCAGCCAATACGAGAATGAGGGCTACACCTTC. Its translation is CASSQYENEGYTF.